This T cell receptor beta chain was recovered during a study of T-cell memory formation after mild COVID-19. Findings and caveats of the study: Contracting CD4+ clones lay largely in CM and EM, with CD8+ ones residing in EMRA. Pre-infection memory held some responding clones, suggesting pre-existing cross-reactive T cells responded.

A 5'RACE reaction primed in the constant segment made cDNA libraries of TCR alpha and TCR beta, and these carried sample barcodes and UMIs. TCRdb reprocessed the 5' RACE reads via MiXCR and lists one record per CDR3 protein. The table lists 150,000 to 200,000 distinct CDR3 sequences, roughly 15% of them singletons. Points on this clonotype: Its target is not known.

Trimming removed 4 bases from V and 4 bases from J; junction bases left unmatched: 7. Germline assignment: CDR1 SGHRS and CDR2 YFSETQ. This CDR3 is 15 amino acids long. The material sequenced was PBMCs or a T cell subset sorted from them (not recorded which). The receptor's source is an adult woman who had mild COVID-19 (a few samples of this study predate the infection). Cell type and time point are not known. V gene TRBV5-1 combines with J gene TRBJ2-1, with 8 positions matching TRBD2. The CDR3 bases are TGCGCCAGCAGCACTTCCGGGACTAGGTACAATGAGCAGTTCTTC. Amino acid sequence: CASSTSGTRYNEQFF.